A selection of T cell receptor beta chains follows, all from one sample in a study of T cells in Graves' hyperthyroidism and ophthalmopathy. One entry per CDR3 protein results from TCRdb running MiXCR on the multiplex PCR reads. This table holds 400,000 or so distinct CDR3 sequences, around 13% found once. The specimen was blood. Every receptor here comes from a woman younger than 45 with Graves' ophthalmopathy. Each CDR3 is given with its conserved first and last residue. D genes are given only for firm matches. Not all rows give a size; the values are once, few, many and, for expanded clones, a class.

d_call	v_call	clone_size	j_call	cdr3_aa	cdr3_nt
NA	TRBV20-1	many	TRBJ2-1	CSARDIKTYNEQFF	TGCAGTGCTAGAGACATAAAGACCTACAATGAGCAGTTCTTC
NA	TRBV6-4	many	TRBJ2-1	CASSDSIGGGPDEQFF	TGTGCCAGCAGTGACTCGATAGGTGGGGGGCCGGATGAGCAGTTCTTC
NA	TRBV3-1	many	TRBJ1-1	CASSLMVGEEAFF	TGTGCCAGCAGCCTCATGGTGGGTGAGGAAGCTTTCTTT
NA	TRBV19	few	TRBJ2-7	CASSVLQGYEQYF	TGTGCCAGTAGTGTCTTACAGGGCTACGAGCAGTACTTC
TRBD2	TRBV7-9	many	TRBJ2-7	CASSLPGGGNYEQYF	TGTGCCAGCAGTTTACCGGGGGGGGGAAACTACGAGCAGTACTTC
NA	TRBV7-2	NA	TRBJ1-2	CASSLLAPRDYTF	TGTGCCAGCAGCCTGCTAGCCCCCAGGGACTACACCTTC
NA	TRBV29-1	NA	TRBJ2-7	CSAPKASGEQYF	TGCAGCGCCCCTAAGGCCTCTGGCGAGCAGTACTTC
TRBD2	TRBV6-5	many	TRBJ2-7	CASSYGGGKDEQYF	TGTGCCAGCAGTTACGGCGGGGGAAAGGACGAGCAGTACTTC
TRBD2	TRBV29-1	few	TRBJ2-3	CSAAGGPADTQYF	TGCAGCGCTGCGGGGGGGCCTGCAGATACGCAGTATTTT
NA	TRBV5-1	NA	TRBJ1-1	CASSVDSHRSFEAFF	TGCGCCAGCAGCGTGGACAGCCACCGATCTTTCGAAGCTTTCTTT
NA	TRBV6-4	few	TRBJ2-1	CASSETSFSEQFF	TGTGCCAGCAGTGAGACTAGTTTCTCTGAGCAGTTCTTC
NA	TRBV5-4	NA	TRBJ1-2	CASSLANRVRGYTF	TGTGCCAGCAGCTTGGCCAACAGGGTGCGTGGCTACACCTTC
NA	TRBV13	few	TRBJ2-1	CASSFIIRWSKDNEQFF	TGTGCCAGCAGCTTCATTATTCGGTGGAGTAAGGACAATGAGCAGTTCTTC
NA	TRBV11-3	many	TRBJ2-7	CASSLGPSSYEQYF	TGTGCCAGCAGCTTGGGTCCTAGCTCCTACGAGCAGTACTTC
NA	TRBV7-8	NA	TRBJ2-1	CASTYGGAGGNEQFF	TGTGCCAGCACCTACGGCGGGGCTGGGGGGAATGAGCAGTTCTTC
TRBD2	TRBV20-1	many	TRBJ2-7	CSARSGTSLGEQYF	TGCAGTGCTAGAAGTGGGACTAGCCTGGGCGAGCAGTACTTC
TRBD2	TRBV18	many	TRBJ2-3	CASSPPGGGSTDTQYF	TGTGCCAGCTCACCACCGGGCGGGGGAAGCACAGATACGCAGTATTTT
NA	TRBV28	many	TRBJ2-4	CASSLTGIYWNIQYF	TGTGCCAGCAGTCTCACAGGGATTTATTGGAACATTCAGTACTTC
TRBD2	TRBV7-8	many	TRBJ2-7	CASTTRGDSTSYEQYF	TGTGCCAGCACCACCCGGGGGGACTCAACCTCCTACGAGCAGTACTTC
NA	TRBV6-1	many	TRBJ2-3	CASSQPGRTDTQYF	TGTGCCAGCAGTCAACCGGGCCGCACAGATACGCAGTATTTT
NA	TRBV5-1	many	TRBJ1-1	CASSLAGGGTEAFF	TGCGCCAGCAGCTTGGCAGGAGGCGGCACTGAAGCTTTCTTT
TRBD2	TRBV6-5	few	TRBJ2-1	CASSYLQISGGEQFF	TGTGCCAGCAGTTACTTACAGATTAGCGGGGGTGAGCAGTTCTTC
NA	TRBV7-9	NA	TRBJ1-1	CASSLAGPRKVNTEAFF	TGTGCCAGCAGCTTAGCCGGACCCCGAAAGGTGAACACTGAAGCTTTCTTT
TRBD1	TRBV19	many	TRBJ1-1	CASSIRYRQGKKTEAFF	TGTGCCAGTAGCATACGCTACCGACAGGGGAAGAAGACAGAAGCTTTCTTT
TRBD2	TRBV9	NA	TRBJ2-1	CASSVASGGATFYNEQFF	TGTGCCAGCAGCGTAGCTAGCGGGGGGGCGACTTTCTACAATGAGCAGTTCTTC
TRBD2	TRBV5-4	NA	TRBJ2-1	CASSTTSGGAAEQFF	TGTGCCAGCAGCACGACTAGCGGGGGGGCCGCTGAGCAGTTCTTC